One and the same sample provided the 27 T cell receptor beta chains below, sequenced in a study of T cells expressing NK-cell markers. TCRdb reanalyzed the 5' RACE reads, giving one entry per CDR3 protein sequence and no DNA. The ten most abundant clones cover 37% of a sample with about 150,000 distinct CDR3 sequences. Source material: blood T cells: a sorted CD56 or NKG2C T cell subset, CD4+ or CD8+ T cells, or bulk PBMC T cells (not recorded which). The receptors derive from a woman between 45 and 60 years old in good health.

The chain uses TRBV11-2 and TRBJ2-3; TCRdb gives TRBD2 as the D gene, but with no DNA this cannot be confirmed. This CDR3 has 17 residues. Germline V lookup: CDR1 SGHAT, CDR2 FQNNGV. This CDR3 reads CASSYRGREGLTDTQYF.

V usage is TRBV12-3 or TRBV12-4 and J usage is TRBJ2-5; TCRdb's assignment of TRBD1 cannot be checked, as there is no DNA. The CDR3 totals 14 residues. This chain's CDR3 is CASSLGTGEETQYF.

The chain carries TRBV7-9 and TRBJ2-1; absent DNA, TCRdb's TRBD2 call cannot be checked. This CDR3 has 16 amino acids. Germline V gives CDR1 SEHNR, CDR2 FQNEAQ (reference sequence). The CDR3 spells CASSLTSGRPGDEQFF.

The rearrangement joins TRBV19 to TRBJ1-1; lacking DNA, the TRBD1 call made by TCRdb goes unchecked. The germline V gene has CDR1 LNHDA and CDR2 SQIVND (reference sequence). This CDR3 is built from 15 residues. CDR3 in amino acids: CASSILQGADTEAFF.

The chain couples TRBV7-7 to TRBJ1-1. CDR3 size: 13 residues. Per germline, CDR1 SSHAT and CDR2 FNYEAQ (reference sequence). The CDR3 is CASSFGLNTEAFF.

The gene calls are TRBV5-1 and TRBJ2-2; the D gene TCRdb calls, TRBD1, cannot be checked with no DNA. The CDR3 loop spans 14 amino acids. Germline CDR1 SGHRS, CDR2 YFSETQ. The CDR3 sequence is CASSLMRGAGELFF.

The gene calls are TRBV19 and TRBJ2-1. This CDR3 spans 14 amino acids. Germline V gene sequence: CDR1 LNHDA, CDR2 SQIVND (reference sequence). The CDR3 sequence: CASSIGDNYNEQFF.

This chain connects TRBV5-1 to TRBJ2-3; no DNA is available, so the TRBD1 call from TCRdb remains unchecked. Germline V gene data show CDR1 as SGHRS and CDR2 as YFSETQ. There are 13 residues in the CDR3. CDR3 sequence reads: CASRTASTDTQYF.

The CDR3 reads CASSFRQDYQPQHF. The chain uses TRBV5-6 and TRBJ1-5; lacking DNA, the TRBD1 call made by TCRdb goes unchecked. The CDR3 covers 14 residues. Germline CDR1 and CDR2: SGHDT and YYEEEE.

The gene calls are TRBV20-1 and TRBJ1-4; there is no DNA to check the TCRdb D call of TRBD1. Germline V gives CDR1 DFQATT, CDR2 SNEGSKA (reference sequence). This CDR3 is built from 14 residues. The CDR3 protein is CSARGGTENEKLFF.

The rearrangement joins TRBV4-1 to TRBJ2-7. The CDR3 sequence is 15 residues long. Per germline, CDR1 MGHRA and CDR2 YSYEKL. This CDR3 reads CASSQEVGGSSEQYF.

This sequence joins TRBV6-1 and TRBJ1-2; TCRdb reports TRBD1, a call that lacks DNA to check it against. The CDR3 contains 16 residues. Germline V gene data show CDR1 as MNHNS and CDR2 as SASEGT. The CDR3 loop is CASSEVGTGLSYGYTF.

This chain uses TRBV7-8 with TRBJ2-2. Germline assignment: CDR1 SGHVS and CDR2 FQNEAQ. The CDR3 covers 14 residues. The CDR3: CASSLGRNTGELFF.

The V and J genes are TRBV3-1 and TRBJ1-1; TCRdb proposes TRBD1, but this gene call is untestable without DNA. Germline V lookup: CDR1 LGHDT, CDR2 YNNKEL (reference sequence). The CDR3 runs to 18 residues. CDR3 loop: CASSQDPQGPPRVTEAFF. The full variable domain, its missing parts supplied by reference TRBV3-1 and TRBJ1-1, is DTAVSQTPKYLVTQMGNDKSIKCEQNLGHDTMYWYKQDSKKFLKIMFSYNNKELIINETVPNRFSPKSPDKAHLNLHINSLELGDSAVYFCASSQDPQGPPRVTEAFFGQGTRLTVV.

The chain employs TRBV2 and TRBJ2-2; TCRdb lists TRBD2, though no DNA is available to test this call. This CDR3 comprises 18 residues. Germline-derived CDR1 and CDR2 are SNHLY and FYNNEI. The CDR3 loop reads CASSEALRVAGRTGELFF. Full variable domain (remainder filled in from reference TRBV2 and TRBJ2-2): EPEVTQTPSHQVTQMGQEVILRCVPISNHLYFYWYRQILGQKVEFLVSFYNNEISEKSEIFDDQFSVERPDGSNFTLKIRSTKLEDSAMYFCASSEALRVAGRTGELFFGEGSRLTVL.

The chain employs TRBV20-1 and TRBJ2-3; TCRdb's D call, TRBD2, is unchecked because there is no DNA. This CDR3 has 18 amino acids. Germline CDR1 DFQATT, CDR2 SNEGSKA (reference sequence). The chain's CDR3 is CSARDPVGGSSSTDTQYF.

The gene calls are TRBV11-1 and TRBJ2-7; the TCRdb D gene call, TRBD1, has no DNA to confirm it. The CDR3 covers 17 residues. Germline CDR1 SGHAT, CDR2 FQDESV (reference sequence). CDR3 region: CASSFIWGPDRAYEQYF.

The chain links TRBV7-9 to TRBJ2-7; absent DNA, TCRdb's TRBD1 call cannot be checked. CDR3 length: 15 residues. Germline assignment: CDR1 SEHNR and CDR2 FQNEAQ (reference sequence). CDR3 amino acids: CASSPTGDGSYEQYF.

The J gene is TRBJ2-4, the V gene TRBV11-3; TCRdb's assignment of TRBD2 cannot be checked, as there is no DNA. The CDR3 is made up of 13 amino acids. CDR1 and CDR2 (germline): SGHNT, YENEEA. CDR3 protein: CASSLGGSYIQYF. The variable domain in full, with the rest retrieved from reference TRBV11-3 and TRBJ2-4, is EAGVVQSPRYKIIEKKQPVAFWCNPISGHNTLYWYLQNLGQGPELLIRYENEEAVDDSQLPKDRFSAERLKGVDSTLKIQPAELGDSAVYLCASSLGGSYIQYFGAGTRLSVL.

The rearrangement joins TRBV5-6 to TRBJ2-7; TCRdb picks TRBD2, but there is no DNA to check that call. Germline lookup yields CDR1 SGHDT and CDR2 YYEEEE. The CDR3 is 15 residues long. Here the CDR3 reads CASGQRRAFTYEQYF.

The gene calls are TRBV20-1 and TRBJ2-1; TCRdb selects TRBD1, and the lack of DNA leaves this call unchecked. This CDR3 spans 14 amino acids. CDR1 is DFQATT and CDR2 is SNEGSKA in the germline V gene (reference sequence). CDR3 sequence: CSALGQEEYNEQFF.

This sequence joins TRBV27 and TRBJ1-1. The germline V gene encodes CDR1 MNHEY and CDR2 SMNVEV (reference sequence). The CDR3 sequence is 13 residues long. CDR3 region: CASKVAKHTEAFF.

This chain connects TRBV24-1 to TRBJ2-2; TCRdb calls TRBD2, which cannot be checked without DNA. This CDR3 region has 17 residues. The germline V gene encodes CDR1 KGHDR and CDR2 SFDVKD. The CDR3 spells CATSDLRLAGNTGELFF.

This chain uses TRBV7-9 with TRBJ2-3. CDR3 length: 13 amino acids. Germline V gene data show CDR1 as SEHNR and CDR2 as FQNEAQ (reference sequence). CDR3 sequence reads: CASSPVLTDTQYF.

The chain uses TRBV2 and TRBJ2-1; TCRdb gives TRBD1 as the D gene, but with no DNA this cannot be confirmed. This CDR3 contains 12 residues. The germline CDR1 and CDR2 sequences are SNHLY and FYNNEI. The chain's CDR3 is CASIRGGNEQFF. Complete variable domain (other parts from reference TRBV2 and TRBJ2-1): EPEVTQTPSHQVTQMGQEVILRCVPISNHLYFYWYRQILGQKVEFLVSFYNNEISEKSEIFDDQFSVERPDGSNFTLKIRSTKLEDSAMYFCASIRGGNEQFFGPGTRLTVL.

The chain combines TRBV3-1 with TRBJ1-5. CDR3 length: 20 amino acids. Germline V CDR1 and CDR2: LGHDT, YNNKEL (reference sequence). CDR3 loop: CASTLALAVEGVDSNQPQHF.

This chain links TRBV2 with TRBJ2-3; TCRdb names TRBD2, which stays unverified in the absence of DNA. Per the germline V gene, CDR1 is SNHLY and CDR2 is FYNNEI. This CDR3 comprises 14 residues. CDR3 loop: CASRKGSSGSTQYF.